These T cell receptor beta chains were read from a single sample in a study of cytomegalovirus exposure and HLA in healthy donors. Data came from immunoSEQ multiplex PCR; TCRdb stores just in-frame clones and leaves some out. The table lists 30,000 to 40,000 clones, about four fifths of them singletons. Source material: PBMCs. All receptors come from a woman aged 35 to 49 in good health and CMV-seronegative. Each CDR3 is given with its conserved first and last residue. Fields, in order: D gene, V gene, J gene, clone size, CDR3 DNA, CDR3 protein. The D gene is left open where the match is weak. Clone size is given for some rows only: seen once, a few or many times, or a class if the clone is expanded.

d_call: TRBD2; v_call: TRBV4-1; j_call: TRBJ2-7; clone_size: -; cdr3_nt: TGCGCCAGCAGCCAAGCGAGCGGGAGCTCCTACGAGCAGTACTTC; cdr3_aa: CASSQASGSSYEQYF
d_call: TRBD2; v_call: TRBV6-1; j_call: TRBJ2-7; clone_size: -; cdr3_nt: TGTGCCAGTAAGTCTAGCGGAACCTACGAGCAGTACTTC; cdr3_aa: CASKSSGTYEQYF
d_call: TRBD1; v_call: TRBV7-8; j_call: TRBJ2-7; clone_size: -; cdr3_nt: TGTGCCAGCAGCTTAGGAGGACAGGGCTACTACGAGCAGTACTTC; cdr3_aa: CASSLGGQGYYEQYF
d_call: -; v_call: TRBV7-8; j_call: TRBJ2-6; clone_size: few; cdr3_nt: TGTGCCAGCAGCTTACCAGGAAAGGTCTCTGGGGCCAACGTCCTGACTTTC; cdr3_aa: CASSLPGKVSGANVLTF
d_call: TRBD1; v_call: TRBV7-8; j_call: TRBJ1-5; clone_size: -; cdr3_nt: TGTGCCAGCAGCGCGATGACAGGGAATCAGCCCCAGCATTTT; cdr3_aa: CASSAMTGNQPQHF
d_call: -; v_call: TRBV27; j_call: TRBJ1-2; clone_size: -; cdr3_nt: TGTGCCAGCAGTAGTAGGCGGGACGGAGGCTACACCTTC; cdr3_aa: CASSSRRDGGYTF
d_call: -; v_call: TRBV7-9; j_call: TRBJ1-5; clone_size: -; cdr3_nt: TGTGCCAGCAGCTTCGGGGGTACCAATCAGCCCCAGCATTTT; cdr3_aa: CASSFGGTNQPQHF
d_call: -; v_call: TRBV7-3; j_call: TRBJ2-6; clone_size: once; cdr3_nt: TGTGCCAGCAGCCCCAGGGCAGGGCTCGACGGTGTTTCTGGGGCCAACGTCCTGACTTTC; cdr3_aa: CASSPRAGLDGVSGANVLTF
d_call: -; v_call: TRBV19; j_call: TRBJ1-5; clone_size: -; cdr3_nt: TGTGCCAGTAGTGGGAGGGGAGTCGGACAGCCCCAGCATTTT; cdr3_aa: CASSGRGVGQPQHF
d_call: TRBD1; v_call: TRBV6-5; j_call: TRBJ2-7; clone_size: -; cdr3_nt: TGTGCCAGCAGTTACGCGGGACAGGCCTACGAGCAGTACTTC; cdr3_aa: CASSYAGQAYEQYF
d_call: -; v_call: TRBV4-2; j_call: TRBJ1-2; clone_size: -; cdr3_nt: TGTGCCAGCAGCCAAGAAGCAGGGGACTATGGCTACACCTTC; cdr3_aa: CASSQEAGDYGYTF
d_call: -; v_call: TRBV9; j_call: TRBJ2-3; clone_size: -; cdr3_nt: TGTGCCAGCAGCGTAGGCGGCAGCCTTACAGATACGCAGTATTTT; cdr3_aa: CASSVGGSLTDTQYF
d_call: -; v_call: TRBV7-8; j_call: TRBJ2-3; clone_size: -; cdr3_nt: TGTGCCAGCAGCCGCAGGTCCACCAACACAGATACGCAGTATTTT; cdr3_aa: CASSRRSTNTDTQYF
d_call: TRBD2; v_call: TRBV7-9; j_call: TRBJ2-5; clone_size: -; cdr3_nt: TGTGCCAGCAGCTTAGCCGGGGGGGGCGGACAAGAGACCCAGTACTTC; cdr3_aa: CASSLAGGGGQETQYF
d_call: -; v_call: TRBV2; j_call: TRBJ1-4; clone_size: -; cdr3_nt: TGTGCCAGCCGGCAGGGACTTGAAAAACTGTTTTTT; cdr3_aa: CASRQGLEKLFF
d_call: TRBD1; v_call: TRBV13; j_call: TRBJ2-7; clone_size: -; cdr3_nt: TGTGCCAGCAGCCCGGCGGGACAGGCCTACGAGCAGTACTTC; cdr3_aa: CASSPAGQAYEQYF
d_call: TRBD1; v_call: TRBV7-2; j_call: TRBJ1-2; clone_size: -; cdr3_nt: TGTGCCAGCAGCTTTGCAGGGGGATCGGCAACCGGATATGGCTACACCTTC; cdr3_aa: CASSFAGGSATGYGYTF
d_call: TRBD1; v_call: TRBV28; j_call: TRBJ1-3; clone_size: -; cdr3_nt: TGTGCCAGCAGCGGGACAGTCGGGGTCGGAAACACCATATATTTT; cdr3_aa: CASSGTVGVGNTIYF
d_call: -; v_call: TRBV7-3; j_call: TRBJ1-5; clone_size: once; cdr3_nt: TGTGCCAGCAGCTTCAGGGGAGAGGATCAGCCCCAGCATTTT; cdr3_aa: CASSFRGEDQPQHF
d_call: TRBD1; v_call: TRBV7-9; j_call: TRBJ2-7; clone_size: -; cdr3_nt: TGTGCCAGCAGCTTAGGGGACAGGGTGGTCGAGCAGTACTTC; cdr3_aa: CASSLGDRVVEQYF
d_call: -; v_call: TRBV13; j_call: TRBJ2-7; clone_size: -; cdr3_nt: TGTGCCAGCAGCTTAGGTTCGCCTGGCTCGTCCTACGAGCAGTACTTC; cdr3_aa: CASSLGSPGSSYEQYF
d_call: -; v_call: TRBV6-6; j_call: TRBJ1-1; clone_size: once; cdr3_nt: TGTGCCAGCACCGAAAGAGGCAGAATGAACACTGAAGCTTTCTTT; cdr3_aa: CASTERGRMNTEAFF
d_call: -; v_call: TRBV7-9; j_call: TRBJ2-6; clone_size: -; cdr3_nt: TGTGCCAGCAGCTTAATACAGGCTGGGGCCAACGTCCTGACTTTC; cdr3_aa: CASSLIQAGANVLTF
d_call: TRBD2; v_call: TRBV29-1; j_call: TRBJ2-7; clone_size: -; cdr3_nt: TGCAGCGCCGGGACTAGCGGGGGATTCTACGAGCAGTACTTC; cdr3_aa: CSAGTSGGFYEQYF
d_call: TRBD2; v_call: TRBV2; j_call: TRBJ2-3; clone_size: -; cdr3_nt: TGTGCCAGCAGTGAACTAGCGGGCACAGATACGCAGTATTTT; cdr3_aa: CASSELAGTDTQYF
d_call: TRBD2; v_call: TRBV12-5; j_call: TRBJ2-2; clone_size: -; cdr3_nt: TGTGCTAGTGGTTTGGACCGACTAGCGGGGGGCGGGGAGCTGTTTTTT; cdr3_aa: CASGLDRLAGGGELFF
d_call: -; v_call: TRBV6-1; j_call: TRBJ2-7; clone_size: -; cdr3_nt: TGTGCCAGCCTACAGGGTTGGGACGACTACGAGCAGTACTTC; cdr3_aa: CASLQGWDDYEQYF
d_call: TRBD1; v_call: TRBV6-1; j_call: TRBJ2-7; clone_size: -; cdr3_nt: TGTGCCAGCAGTGTGGACAGGGGGTCCTACGAGCAGTACTTC; cdr3_aa: CASSVDRGSYEQYF
d_call: TRBD1; v_call: TRBV5-4; j_call: TRBJ1-2; clone_size: -; cdr3_nt: TGTGCCAGCAGCCAAGGGGGCCGGTTTGGTGGCTACACCTTC; cdr3_aa: CASSQGGRFGGYTF
d_call: TRBD1; v_call: TRBV7-8; j_call: TRBJ1-5; clone_size: -; cdr3_nt: TGTGCCAGCAGCCCGGACAGGGGCCAGCCCCAGCATTTT; cdr3_aa: CASSPDRGQPQHF
d_call: TRBD2; v_call: TRBV19; j_call: TRBJ2-1; clone_size: -; cdr3_nt: TGTGCCAGTAAGGAGACTAGCGGGACCCCGAGCTCCTACAATGAGCAGTTCTTC; cdr3_aa: CASKETSGTPSSYNEQFF
d_call: -; v_call: TRBV7-2; j_call: TRBJ1-6; clone_size: -; cdr3_nt: TGTGCCAGCAGCCCAATGGTTGGGGGGGGTTCACCCCTCCACTTT; cdr3_aa: CASSPMVGGGSPLHF
d_call: -; v_call: TRBV2; j_call: TRBJ1-1; clone_size: -; cdr3_nt: TGTGCCAGCAGTGGGGACACGAACACTGAAGCTTTCTTT; cdr3_aa: CASSGDTNTEAFF
d_call: TRBD1; v_call: TRBV2; j_call: TRBJ2-6; clone_size: -; cdr3_nt: TGTGCCAGCAGTGAAAGGAGGGACAGGCTACCCTCTGGGGCCAACGTCCTGACTTTC; cdr3_aa: CASSERRDRLPSGANVLTF
d_call: -; v_call: TRBV5-4; j_call: TRBJ2-7; clone_size: -; cdr3_nt: TGTGCCAGCAGCTTGGCTAGTAACAACGAGCAGTACTTC; cdr3_aa: CASSLASNNEQYF
d_call: TRBD2; v_call: TRBV4-2; j_call: TRBJ2-7; clone_size: -; cdr3_nt: TGTGCCAGCAGCGTTCGACTAGCGGGCGTCTACGAGCAGTACTTC; cdr3_aa: CASSVRLAGVYEQYF
d_call: -; v_call: TRBV4-2; j_call: TRBJ2-3; clone_size: -; cdr3_nt: TGTGCCAGCAGCCAGAACAGGGAAGGGGCGGATACGCAGTATTTT; cdr3_aa: CASSQNREGADTQYF
d_call: TRBD1; v_call: TRBV9; j_call: TRBJ1-4; clone_size: -; cdr3_nt: TGTGCCAGGCCAGGGGGCCAGGGAGAAAAACTGTTTTTT; cdr3_aa: CARPGGQGEKLFF
d_call: -; v_call: TRBV7-2; j_call: TRBJ1-5; clone_size: few; cdr3_nt: TGTGCCAGCAGCTTAATGGGCTATCAGCCCCAGCATTTT; cdr3_aa: CASSLMGYQPQHF
d_call: -; v_call: TRBV5-6; j_call: TRBJ2-7; clone_size: -; cdr3_nt: TGTGCCAGCAGCTTGTCTGGGAGCTCCTACGAGCAGTACTTC; cdr3_aa: CASSLSGSSYEQYF
d_call: -; v_call: TRBV5-1; j_call: TRBJ1-3; clone_size: -; cdr3_nt: TGCGCCAGCAGCTTGGCCGGAGGTAATTCTGGAAACACCATATATTTT; cdr3_aa: CASSLAGGNSGNTIYF
d_call: TRBD2; v_call: TRBV7-2; j_call: TRBJ2-7; clone_size: -; cdr3_nt: TGTGCCAGCAGCCTAAGGACTAGCGGGGGGCCTTTCTACGAGCAGTACTTC; cdr3_aa: CASSLRTSGGPFYEQYF
d_call: TRBD1; v_call: TRBV5-1; j_call: TRBJ2-3; clone_size: -; cdr3_nt: TGCGCCAGCAGCTTCGGACAGGGGGAAGGTACGCAGTATTTT; cdr3_aa: CASSFGQGEGTQYF
d_call: -; v_call: TRBV6-6; j_call: TRBJ2-4; clone_size: -; cdr3_nt: TGTGCCAGCGCCGATATAGGGGACATTCAGTACTTC; cdr3_aa: CASADIGDIQYF
d_call: TRBD2; v_call: TRBV4-2; j_call: TRBJ2-1; clone_size: -; cdr3_nt: TGTGCCAGCAGCCAAGGGGGTAGCGGGGGGGCCAGCTCCTACAATGAGCAGTTCTTC; cdr3_aa: CASSQGGSGGASSYNEQFF
d_call: -; v_call: TRBV6-5; j_call: TRBJ1-4; clone_size: few; cdr3_nt: TGTGCCAGCAGTTACGCCGGACTGTCCAATGAAAAACTGTTTTTT; cdr3_aa: CASSYAGLSNEKLFF
d_call: TRBD1; v_call: TRBV28; j_call: TRBJ2-1; clone_size: -; cdr3_nt: TGTGCCAGCAGCTTACCCGGACAGGGTGCGGGCAATGAGCAGTTCTTC; cdr3_aa: CASSLPGQGAGNEQFF
d_call: -; v_call: TRBV6-1; j_call: TRBJ2-2; clone_size: -; cdr3_nt: TGTGCCAGCAGTGTGGACTGGGGTGACACCGGGGAGCTGTTTTTT; cdr3_aa: CASSVDWGDTGELFF
d_call: -; v_call: TRBV19; j_call: TRBJ1-5; clone_size: -; cdr3_nt: TGTGCCAGTAGCCGGACGTCGGGGAGCAATCAGCCCCAGCATTTT; cdr3_aa: CASSRTSGSNQPQHF
d_call: -; v_call: TRBV21-1; j_call: TRBJ1-1; clone_size: few; cdr3_nt: TGTGCCAGCAGCGAGTCCCTCGACAGTCTCAGAGCTTTCTTT; cdr3_aa: CASSESLDSLRAFF
d_call: TRBD1; v_call: TRBV7-2; j_call: TRBJ1-2; clone_size: -; cdr3_nt: TGTGCCAGCAGCGCGACAGGGGTTGGTGGCTACACCTTC; cdr3_aa: CASSATGVGGYTF
d_call: TRBD1; v_call: TRBV6-6; j_call: TRBJ1-1; clone_size: once; cdr3_nt: TGTGCCAGCAGTTCCTTCGGACAGGCGGATGCTTTCTTT; cdr3_aa: CASSSFGQADAFF
d_call: TRBD1; v_call: TRBV4-2; j_call: TRBJ2-5; clone_size: -; cdr3_nt: TGTGCCAGCAGCTACGGACAGGGGCAGGATCAAGAGACCCAGTACTTC; cdr3_aa: CASSYGQGQDQETQYF
d_call: TRBD1; v_call: TRBV7-9; j_call: TRBJ2-3; clone_size: -; cdr3_nt: TGTGCCAGCAGCCCAACGGACAGGGGAGCAACAGATACGCAGTATTTT; cdr3_aa: CASSPTDRGATDTQYF
d_call: -; v_call: TRBV19; j_call: TRBJ1-1; clone_size: -; cdr3_nt: TGTGCCAGTACCCCTCTTTCCCCCAGGAACACTGAAGCTTTCTTT; cdr3_aa: CASTPLSPRNTEAFF
d_call: -; v_call: TRBV18; j_call: TRBJ1-1; clone_size: once; cdr3_nt: TGTGCCAGCTCACCAGGACAGACCACTGAAGCTTTCTTT; cdr3_aa: CASSPGQTTEAFF
d_call: -; v_call: TRBV7-9; j_call: TRBJ1-2; clone_size: -; cdr3_nt: TGTGCCAGCGGACAGTTCGATGGCTACACCTTC; cdr3_aa: CASGQFDGYTF
d_call: TRBD2; v_call: TRBV4-3; j_call: TRBJ2-2; clone_size: -; cdr3_nt: TGCGCCAGCAGCCGGACTAGCGGAGGCACCGGGGAGCTGTTTTTT; cdr3_aa: CASSRTSGGTGELFF